By proportion, the clone carrying this TCR beta chain is medium-sized. The antigen remains undetermined. Produced via immunoSEQ multiplex PCR; TCRdb's table is partial and in-frame only. The sample holds around 84,000 clones, 75% to 90% seen once. These data are taken from a study of a mutant IDH1 vaccine in newly diagnosed glioma. General observations from the study: Among patients, 93.3% showed immune responses induced by the vaccine.

Germline-derived CDR1 and CDR2 are LGHNA and YNFKEQ. The CDR3 is 15 amino acids. Trimming took 5 bases from V and 8 from J; bases not matched to a gene: 7. Time point noted: week 47, end of study. What each vaccine dose contained was 300 ug of mutant IDH1 20-mer peptide, accompanied by topical imiquimod. New WHO grade 3 or 4 astrocytomas that were IDH1-mutant and ATRX-lost had been found in donors. Sequencing used PBMCs, obtained from a glioma patient whose treatment included an IDH1 peptide vaccine. The TCR comes from a man aged 35 to 55 with glioma. V and J are TRBV4-2 and TRBJ2-1; the match to TRBD2 covers 12 bases. The CDR3, as DNA: TGTGCCAGCAGCACCCGACTAGCGGGAGTGGATGAGCAGTTCTTC. Amino acid sequence: CASSTRLAGVDEQFF.